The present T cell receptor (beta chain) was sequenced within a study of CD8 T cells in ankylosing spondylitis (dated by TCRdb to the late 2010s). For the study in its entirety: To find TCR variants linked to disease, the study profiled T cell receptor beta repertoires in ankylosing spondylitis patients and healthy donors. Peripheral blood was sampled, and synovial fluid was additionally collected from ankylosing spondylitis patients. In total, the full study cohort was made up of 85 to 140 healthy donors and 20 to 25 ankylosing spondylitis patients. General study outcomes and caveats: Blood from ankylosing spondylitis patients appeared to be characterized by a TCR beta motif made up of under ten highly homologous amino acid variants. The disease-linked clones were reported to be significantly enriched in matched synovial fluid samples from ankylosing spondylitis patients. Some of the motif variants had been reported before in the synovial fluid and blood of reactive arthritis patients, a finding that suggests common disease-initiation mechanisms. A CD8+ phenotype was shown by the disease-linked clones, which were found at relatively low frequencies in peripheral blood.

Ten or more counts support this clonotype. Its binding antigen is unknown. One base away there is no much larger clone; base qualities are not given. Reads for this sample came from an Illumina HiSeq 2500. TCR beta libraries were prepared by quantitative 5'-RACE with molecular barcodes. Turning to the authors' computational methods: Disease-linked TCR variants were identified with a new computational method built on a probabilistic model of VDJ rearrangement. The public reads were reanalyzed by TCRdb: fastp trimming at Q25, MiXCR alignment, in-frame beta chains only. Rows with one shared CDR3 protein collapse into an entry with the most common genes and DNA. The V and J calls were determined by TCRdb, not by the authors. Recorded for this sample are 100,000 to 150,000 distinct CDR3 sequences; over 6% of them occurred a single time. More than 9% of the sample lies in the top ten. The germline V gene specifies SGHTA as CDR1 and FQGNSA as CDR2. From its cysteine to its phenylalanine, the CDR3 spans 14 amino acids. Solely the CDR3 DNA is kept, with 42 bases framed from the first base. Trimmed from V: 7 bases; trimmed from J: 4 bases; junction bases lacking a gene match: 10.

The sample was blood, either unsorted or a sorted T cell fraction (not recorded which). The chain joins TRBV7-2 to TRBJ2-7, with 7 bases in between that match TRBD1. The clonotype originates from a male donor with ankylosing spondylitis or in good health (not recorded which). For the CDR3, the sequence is CASTNRGVTYEQYF. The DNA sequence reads TGTGCCAGCACTAACAGGGGCGTTACTTACGAGCAGTACTTC.